This TCR beta chain emerged from a study of blood T cell repertoires in COVID-19. As for the study in general: Samples came from the United States, Italy and Spain, spanning acute and convalescent COVID-19. In each case, the material was cDNA or gDNA derived from T cells, B-cell-depleted T cells, or PBMCs.

The method was immunoSEQ multiplex PCR; TCRdb's version includes in-frame clones alone and lacks a portion of them. The sample holds under 300,000 clones; 70% to 90% are singletons and the top ten take 2% to 2.5%. The CDR3 is made up of 13 amino acids. Sequenced sample: peripheral blood. The chain joins TRBV21-1 to TRBJ1-1; the table calls TRBD1, which could not be checked here. TRBV21-1 constitutes a pseudogene. The receptor comes from a woman aged 40 to 55 who had recovered from COVID-19. CDR3 nucleotide sequence: TGTGCCAGCAGGAGACAGGGGAACACTGAAGCTTTCTTT. Its protein is CASRRQGNTEAFF.